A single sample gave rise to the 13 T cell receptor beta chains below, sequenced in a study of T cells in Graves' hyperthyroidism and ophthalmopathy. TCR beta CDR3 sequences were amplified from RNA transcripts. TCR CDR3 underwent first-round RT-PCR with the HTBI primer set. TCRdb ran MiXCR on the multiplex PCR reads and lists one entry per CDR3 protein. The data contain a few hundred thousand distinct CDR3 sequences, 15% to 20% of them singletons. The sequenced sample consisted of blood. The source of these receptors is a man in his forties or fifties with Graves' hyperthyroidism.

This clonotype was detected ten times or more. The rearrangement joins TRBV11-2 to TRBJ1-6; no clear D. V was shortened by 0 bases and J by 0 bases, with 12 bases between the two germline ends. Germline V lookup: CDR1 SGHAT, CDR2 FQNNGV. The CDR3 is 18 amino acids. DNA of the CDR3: TGTGCCAGCAGCTTAGATGTGCTCTTGAGCTCCTATAATTCACCCCTCCACTTT. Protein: CASSLDVLLSSYNSPLHF.

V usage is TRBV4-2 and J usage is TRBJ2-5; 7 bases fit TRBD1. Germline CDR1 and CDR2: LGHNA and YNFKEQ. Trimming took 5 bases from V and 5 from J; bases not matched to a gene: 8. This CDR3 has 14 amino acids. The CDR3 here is CASSSRQGEETQYF. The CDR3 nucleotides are TGTGCCAGCAGCTCTCGACAGGGAGAGGAGACCCAGTACTTC.

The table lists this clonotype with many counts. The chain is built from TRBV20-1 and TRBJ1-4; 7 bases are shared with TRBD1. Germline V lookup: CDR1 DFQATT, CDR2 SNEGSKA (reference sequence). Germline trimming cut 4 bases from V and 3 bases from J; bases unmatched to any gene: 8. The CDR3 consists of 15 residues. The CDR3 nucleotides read TGCAGTGCTACCGACAGGGACACGGCTAATGAAAAACTGTTTTTT. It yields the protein CSATDRDTANEKLFF.

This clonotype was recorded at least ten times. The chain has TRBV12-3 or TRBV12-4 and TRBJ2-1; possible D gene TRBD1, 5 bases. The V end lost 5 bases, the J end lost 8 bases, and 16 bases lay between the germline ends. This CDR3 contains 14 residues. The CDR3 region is CASSIEAGFDEQFF. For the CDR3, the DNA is TGTGCCAGCAGTATTGAGGCAGGGTTCGATGAGCAGTTCTTC.

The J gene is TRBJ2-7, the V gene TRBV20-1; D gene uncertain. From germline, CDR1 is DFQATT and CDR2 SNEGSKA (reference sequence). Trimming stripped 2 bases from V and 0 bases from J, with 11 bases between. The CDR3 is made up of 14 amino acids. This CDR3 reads CSARIPGRSYEQYF. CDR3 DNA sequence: TGCAGTGCTAGAATTCCAGGCCGCTCCTACGAGCAGTACTTC.

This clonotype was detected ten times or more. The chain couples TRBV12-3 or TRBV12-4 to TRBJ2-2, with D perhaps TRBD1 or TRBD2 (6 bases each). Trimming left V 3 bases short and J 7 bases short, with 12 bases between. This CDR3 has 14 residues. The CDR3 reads CASSLWGANGELFF. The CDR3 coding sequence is TGTGCCAGCAGTTTGTGGGGGGCGAACGGGGAGCTGTTTTTT.

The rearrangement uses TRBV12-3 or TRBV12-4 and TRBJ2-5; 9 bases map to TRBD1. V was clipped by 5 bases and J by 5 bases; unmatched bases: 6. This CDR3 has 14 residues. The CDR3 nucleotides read TGTGCCAGCAGTCCCTGGGACAGGGCGGAGACCCAGTACTTC. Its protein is CASSPWDRAETQYF.

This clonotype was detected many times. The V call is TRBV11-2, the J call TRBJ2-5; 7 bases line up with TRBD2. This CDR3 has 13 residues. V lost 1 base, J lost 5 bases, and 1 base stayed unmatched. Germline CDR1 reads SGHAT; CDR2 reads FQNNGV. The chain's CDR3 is CASSLGLAETQYF. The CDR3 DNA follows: TGTGCCAGCAGCTTAGGACTAGCTGAGACCCAGTACTTC.

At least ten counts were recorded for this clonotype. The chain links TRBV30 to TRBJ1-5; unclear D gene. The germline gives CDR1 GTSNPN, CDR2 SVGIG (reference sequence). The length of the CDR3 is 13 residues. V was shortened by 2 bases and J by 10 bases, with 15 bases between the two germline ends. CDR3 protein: CAWSRTDLGPQHF. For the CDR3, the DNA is TGTGCCTGGAGTCGGACGGATCTTGGACCCCAGCATTTT.

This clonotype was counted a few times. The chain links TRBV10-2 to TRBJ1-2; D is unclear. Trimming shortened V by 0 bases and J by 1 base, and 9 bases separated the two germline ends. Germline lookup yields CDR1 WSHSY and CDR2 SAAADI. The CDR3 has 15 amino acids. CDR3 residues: CASSESMSDNYGYTF. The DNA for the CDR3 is TGCGCCAGCAGTGAGTCCATGAGCGATAACTATGGCTACACCTTC.

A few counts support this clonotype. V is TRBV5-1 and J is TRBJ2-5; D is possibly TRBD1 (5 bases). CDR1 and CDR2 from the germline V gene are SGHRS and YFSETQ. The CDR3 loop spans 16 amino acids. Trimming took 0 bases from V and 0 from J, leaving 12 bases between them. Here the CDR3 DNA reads TGCGCCAGCAGCTTGGGGACAACAGGTTACCAAGAGACCCAGTACTTC. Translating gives CASSLGTTGYQETQYF.

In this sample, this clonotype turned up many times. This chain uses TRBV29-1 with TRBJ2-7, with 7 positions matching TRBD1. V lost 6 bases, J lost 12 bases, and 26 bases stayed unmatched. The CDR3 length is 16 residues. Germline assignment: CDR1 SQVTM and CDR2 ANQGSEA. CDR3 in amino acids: CSVTTGTVWVFVGPYF. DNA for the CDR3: TGCAGCGTGACTACCGGGACAGTGTGGGTTTTCGTGGGACCGTACTTC.

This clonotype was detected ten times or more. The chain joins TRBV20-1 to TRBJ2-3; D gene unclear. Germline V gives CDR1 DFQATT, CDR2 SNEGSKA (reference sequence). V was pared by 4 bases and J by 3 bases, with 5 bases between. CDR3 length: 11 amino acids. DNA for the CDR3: TGCAGTGCTACTGGGACAGATACGCAGTATTTT. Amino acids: CSATGTDTQYF.